A single T cell receptor (beta chain) is shown here with its context. Survey-level TCR beta sequencing used the immunoSEQ assay. The table came from immunoSEQ multiplex PCR; TCRdb's copy has only in-frame clones and leaves some out. In the table there are 55,000 to 70,000 clones, about 94% of which are singletons. From germline, CDR1 is MNHEY and CDR2 SVGAGI. V dropped 6 bases and J dropped 2; count of bases not matched to a gene: 4. The CDR3 sequence is 15 residues long. The chain joins TRBV6-5 to TRBJ2-1, with 10 nucleotides matching TRBD2. This TCR was recovered from a man in his forties or fifties with rheumatoid arthritis. The sequencing input was PBMCs. The CDR3 protein is CASRLAGGTYNEQFF. CDR3 DNA: TGTGCCAGCAGGTTAGCGGGAGGTACCTACAATGAGCAGTTCTTC.